This T cell receptor (beta chain) was recovered during a study of blood T cells in healthy people across ages (dated by TCRdb to the mid-2010s). Regarding the study in general: In model experiments, roughly one uniquely barcoded TCR beta cDNA molecule per two T cells was captured by template switching. Using deep sequencing normalized with unique cDNA molecular identifiers, the study measured how TCR beta repertoire diversity changes with age. The donors were divided into four age groups: young (average around 16 years), middle-aged (under 40), aged (approximately 64) and long-lived (82). To avoid experimental bias, donors of different ages were spread randomly across the sequencing lanes. For two donors (one aged 18 to 29 and one aged 80 or older), the study analyzed two additional independent replicas of 1 million unique cDNA reads from the same blood draw. Results the study describes overall, beyond this receptor: Total diversity estimates from one million sequenced T cells were considered lower bounds and underestimates. Donor CMV infection status was unknown, potentially confounding age-related changes in expanded clonotypes. Observed TCR beta diversity per million T cells fell roughly linearly with age, and a significant reduction was already apparent by age around 39. Compared with the aged group, the long-lived group had more naive CD4+ T cells, fewer expanded clones and increased TCR diversity, a pattern suggesting age selection. The percentage of naive T cells measured by flow cytometry correlated strongly with observed TCR beta diversity. Bulk unsorted PBMC profiling prevented conclusive comparison of naive and antigen-experienced compartments.

The receptor library was made with 5' RACE. The run used an Illumina HiSeq 2500. A second PCR of roughly 6 to 12 cycles was run with a J-beta primer mix and a sample-barcoded 5' primer. A template-switch 5' adaptor carrying 12 random nucleotides introduced a unique molecular identifier onto each TCR beta cDNA molecule. At least 2.5 million CDR3-containing paired-end reads were obtained from each sample. All of the RNA was converted into first-strand cDNA using the Mint cDNA synthesis kit, with a TRBC-specific oligonucleotide serving as the primer. All cDNA was treated with uracil-DNA glycosylase and then went through a first 18-cycle PCR with the universal primers M1SS and BC2_uni_R. In the paper's pipeline: For normalization, 1 million high-quality reads were randomly selected from each sample, with every read carrying a distinct molecular identifier. Instead of being binned into consensus sequences, reads that shared molecular identifiers were thrown out. MiTCR, run with a Q25 quality threshold and the strictest error-elimination algorithm, handled CDR3 identification, clonotype clustering and error correction. A nonparametric unseen species model with Euler transformation was used to estimate lower-bound total TCR beta diversity. The public reads were reprocessed in TCRdb via fastp at Q25 and MiXCR, keeping in-frame beta chains. Each CDR3 protein gets just one entry, which takes the most common genes and DNA from the rows behind it. Here the V and J calls rest on TCRdb's processing, not on the authors' analysis. For this sample the table gives about 940,000 distinct CDR3 sequences, of which under 50% were detected only once. The ten largest clones capture roughly 12% of the sample.

The 40 or so donors, aged about 6 to 90 years, were systemically healthy Caucasian individuals from Russia. Approximately 9 milliliters of peripheral blood were collected from each donor into EDTA-treated Vacutainer tubes. PBMCs were isolated by Ficoll-Paque density-gradient centrifugation, with at least 7 million obtained per sample. Trizol reagent was used to extract total RNA from the PBMCs, yielding at least 5.5 micrograms per sample. The percentages of naive CD45RAhigh/CD27high T cells were determined by flow cytometry on a PBMC aliquot from every donor. On this clonotype: The specificity of this receptor is unknown. Base qualities are not recorded, but no much larger clone differs from it by a single base.

The V and J ends are trimmed by 6 bases and 3 bases, leaving 11 bases between them. The CDR3 measures 13 amino acids from cysteine to phenylalanine. The kept DNA is CDR3 alone, 39 bases in frame from the first base. The germline V gene yields MNHNS for CDR1 and SASEGT for CDR2. The chain links TRBV6-1 with TRBJ1-1; the D gene cannot be resolved reliably. Sequenced input: blood. The receptor was derived from a man in his thirties or forties in good health. CDR3 loop: CASRRPGDTEAFF. The DNA is as follows: TGTGCCAGCAGGCGCCCTGGAGACACTGAAGCTTTCTTT.